The 26 T cell receptor beta chains given below trace back to one sample, sequenced in a study of CD8+ T cells in alopecia areata. Sequencing templates came from extracted RNA that was reverse transcribed into cDNA. TCRdb's table, derived via immunoSEQ multiplex PCR, lists solely in-frame clones and lacks some. The sample yields 130,000 or so clones, approximately 60% seen once. Described treatment: oral pan-JAK inhibitor, 5-10 mg twice daily. This sample comprised CD4+ T cells sorted from blood, obtained at week 4, from a patient treated with tofacitinib. Receptor source: a human donor with alopecia areata.

The table lists this clone with a count of one. The chain combines TRBV28 with TRBJ1-2; D possibly corresponds to TRBD1 (6 bases). Germline CDR1 is MDHEN and CDR2 is SYDVKM. Trimming stripped 4 bases from V and 7 bases from J, with 13 bases between. This CDR3 has 13 residues. CDR3 loop: CASSSYRAVGYTF. The CDR3 DNA sequence: TGTGCCAGCAGTTCCTACAGGGCCGTTGGCTACACCTTC.

V is TRBV5-1 and J is TRBJ2-5, with TRBD1 as a possible D gene (5 bases). Trimming removed 1 base from V and 3 bases from J, with 10 bases in between. Germline CDR1 reads SGHRS; CDR2 reads YFSETQ. The CDR3 contains 14 residues. The CDR3: CASSLTGPKETQYF. CDR3 nucleotides: TGCGCCAGCAGCTTGACAGGACCTAAAGAGACCCAGTACTTC.

V gene TRBV27 combines with J gene TRBJ2-5; possibly TRBD2 for D (6 bases). Per the germline V gene, CDR1 is MNHEY and CDR2 is SMNVEV (reference sequence). The length of the CDR3 is 14 residues. The V gene lost 5 bases and the J gene lost 1 base, with 11 bases spanning the gap. CDR3 DNA: TGTGCCAGCAGTCCCGGCGGGACCCAAGAGACCCAGTACTTC. Translating gives CASSPGGTQETQYF.

The chain uses TRBV30 and TRBJ2-3; possibly TRBD2 for D (6 bases). Germline loops: CDR1 GTSNPN, CDR2 SVGIG (reference sequence). This CDR3 spans 14 amino acids. V was pared by 0 bases and J by 1 base, with 8 bases between. DNA for the CDR3: TGTGCCTGGAGTGTCGGGAGTGGCACAGATACGCAGTATTTT. Protein sequence: CAWSVGSGTDTQYF.

The J gene is TRBJ2-5, the V gene TRBV25-1; 7 nucleotides align to TRBD1. The junction had 2 bases not matched to a gene; V was cut back by 0 bases and J by 4 bases. Germline V CDR1 and CDR2: MGHDK, SYGVNS. The CDR3 spans 14 residues. The CDR3 DNA follows: TGTGCCAGCAGTGAATATCGACAGGGAGAGACCCAGTACTTC. This sequence encodes CASSEYRQGETQYF.

The V gene is TRBV27, the J gene TRBJ1-5; D possibly corresponds to TRBD1 (5 bases). V lost 3 bases and J 1 base, leaving 10 bases between the germline ends. CDR1 and CDR2 (germline): MNHEY, SMNVEV (reference sequence). The CDR3 totals 15 residues. In DNA form, the CDR3 reads TGTGCCAGCAGTTTCGGAGGGGAGAGCAATCAGCCCCAGCATTTT. Protein: CASSFGGESNQPQHF.

This clone was seen only a few times. The chain recombines TRBV5-1 with TRBJ2-1, with D possibly being TRBD1 (6 bases). Trimming took off 0 bases at V and 4 bases at J, with 11 bases between the two ends. Germline lookup yields CDR1 SGHRS and CDR2 YFSETQ. This CDR3 contains 15 residues. CDR3 sequence reads: CASSLGATGYNEQFF. The CDR3 region has the DNA TGCGCCAGCAGCTTGGGGGCGACAGGATACAATGAGCAGTTCTTC. The whole variable domain, filled in from reference TRBV5-1 and TRBJ2-1, reads KAGVTQTPRYLIKTRGQQVTLSCSPISGHRSVSWYQQTPGQGLQFLFEYFSETQRNKGNFPGRFSGRQFSNSRSEMNVSTLELGDSALYLCASSLGATGYNEQFFGPGTRLTVL.

This chain joins TRBV5-1 and TRBJ2-3; a possible D gene is TRBD2 (5 bases). CDR3 length: 14 amino acids. Trimming took off 0 bases at V and 6 bases at J, with 11 bases between the two ends. Per germline, CDR1 SGHRS and CDR2 YFSETQ. In nucleotides, the CDR3 is TGCGCCAGCAGCTTGGAGGCAGAGGGCGATACGCAGTATTTT. It codes for CASSLEAEGDTQYF.

The J gene is TRBJ1-1, the V gene TRBV7-2; D is possibly TRBD1 (5 bases). V lost 5 bases to trimming and J lost 3 bases, with 13 bases between them. CDR3 size: 14 residues. Germline V gene sequence: CDR1 SGHTA, CDR2 FQGNSA. CDR3 amino acids: CASSLNGGDTEAFF. The CDR3 bases are TGTGCCAGCAGCCTAAACGGGGGGGACACTGAAGCTTTCTTT.

The rearrangement uses TRBV29-1 and TRBJ2-3; 13 nucleotides match TRBD2. The CDR3 is made up of 15 amino acids. Germline CDR1 SQVTM, CDR2 ANQGSEA. The trim removed 4 bases at V and 4 bases at J, leaving 5 bases unmatched. For the CDR3, the DNA is TGCAGCGTTGCGGGACTAGCGGGGTATCCAGATACGCAGTATTTT. As protein: CSVAGLAGYPDTQYF.

This chain's CDR3 is CASSQEYSRTDTQYF. CDR3 DNA: TGCGCCAGCAGCCAAGAGTACAGCCGCACAGATACGCAGTATTTT. This rearrangement joins TRBV4-1 to TRBJ2-3; D not certain. CDR1 and CDR2 (germline): MGHRA, YSYEKL. The CDR3 totals 15 residues. The V and J ends lost 0 bases and 1 base respectively, with 8 bases between them.

The V and J genes are TRBV9 and TRBJ2-3, with D possibly being TRBD1 (6 bases). Trimming shortened V by 3 bases and J by 9 bases, and 17 bases separated the two germline ends. The CDR3 totals 14 residues. The germline V gene encodes CDR1 SGDLS and CDR2 YYNGEE. The chain's CDR3 is CASSATTGRDTQYF. DNA of the CDR3: TGTGCCAGCAGCGCGACGACAGGAAGGGACACGCAGTATTTT.

This chain uses TRBV11-1 with TRBJ2-6; 8 positions match TRBD1. This CDR3 is 18 amino acids long. The V and J ends lost 8 bases and 0 bases, in that order; junction bases with no gene match: 12. In germline, CDR1 is SGHAT, CDR2 FQDESV (reference sequence). The DNA for the CDR3 is TGTGCCAGCGCTCTAAACCGGGACAGGCTCTCTGGGGCCAACGTCCTGACTTTC. Its translation is CASALNRDRLSGANVLTF. Filled out from reference TRBV11-1 and TRBJ2-6, the complete variable domain reads EAEVAQSPRYKITEKSQAVAFWCDPISGHATLYWYRQILGQGPELLVQFQDESVVDDSQLPKDRFSAERLKGVDSTLKIQPAELGDSAMYLCASALNRDRLSGANVLTFGAGSRLTVL.

The chain is built from TRBV10-3 and TRBJ2-5, with no clear D. The CDR3 runs 13 residues. Trimming removed 0 bases from V and 1 base from J, with 3 bases in between. Looked up from germline, CDR1 is ENHRY and CDR2 is SYGVKD. The CDR3 DNA reads as TGTGCCATCAGTGAGTCTCTCCAAGAGACCCAGTACTTC. It translates to CAISESLQETQYF.

V and J are TRBV5-1 and TRBJ2-5, with D unresolved. The CDR3 totals 15 residues. Germline values: CDR1 SGHRS, CDR2 YFSETQ. V lost 7 bases to trimming and J lost 3 bases, with 19 bases between them. This CDR3 is CASCDPVLLEETQYF. For the CDR3, the DNA is TGCGCCAGCTGCGACCCCGTCCTGTTAGAAGAGACCCAGTACTTC.

The J gene is TRBJ2-5, the V gene TRBV7-9, with TRBD1 matching over 7 bases. The ends lost 5 bases at V and 5 bases at J; junction bases unmatched: 8. The germline V gene encodes CDR1 SEHNR and CDR2 FQNEAQ (reference sequence). This CDR3 is 14 amino acids long. CDR3: CASSPKTGPETQYF. The CDR3 DNA reads as TGTGCCAGCAGCCCGAAGACAGGGCCGGAGACCCAGTACTTC.

The CDR3 here is CASSQDLYLAHEQFF. In DNA, the CDR3 is TGTGCCAGCAGCCAAGATCTGTACCTCGCCCATGAGCAGTTCTTC. The V and J genes are TRBV14 and TRBJ2-1; no reliable D call. CDR3 size: 15 residues. Germline V gene lookup returns CDR1 SGHDN and CDR2 FVKESK. The V end was cut by 0 bases, the J end by 8 bases, with 14 bases between.

The chain carries TRBV29-1 and TRBJ2-2, with TRBD2 matching 8 bases. The germline gives CDR1 SQVTM, CDR2 ANQGSEA. The CDR3 is 15 residues long. The junction had 12 bases not matched to a gene; V was cut back by 6 bases and J by 6 bases. CDR3 sequence: CSVLGGAGLSGELFF. CDR3 in DNA: TGCAGCGTCCTCGGGGGGGCCGGTTTGTCCGGGGAGCTGTTTTTT.

This chain uses TRBV5-7 with TRBJ1-5; TRBD1 is a possible D gene (6 bases). TRBV5-7 qualifies as an ORF whose function is uncertain. This CDR3 region has 14 residues. V was shortened by 0 bases and J by 7 bases, with 11 bases between the two germline ends. In DNA form, the CDR3 reads TGTGCCAGCAGCTTGGGGGGGGGCAGACAGCCCCAGCATTTT. Its protein is CASSLGGGRQPQHF.

This clone was detected only once. This chain connects TRBV5-6 to TRBJ2-2; D is unresolved. V shed 3 bases and J shed 3 bases, with 6 bases lying between them. There are 13 residues in the CDR3. Germline values: CDR1 SGHDT, CDR2 YYEEEE. CDR3 sequence (DNA): TGTGCCAGCAGCTACCCATACACCGGGGAGCTGTTTTTT. As protein: CASSYPYTGELFF.

The sample holds a few counts of this clone. The chain carries TRBV7-9 and TRBJ2-7; 10 bases line up with TRBD1. Germline CDR1 reads SEHNR; CDR2 reads FQNEAQ (reference sequence). CDR3 size: 14 residues. V was clipped by 5 bases and J by 5 bases; unmatched bases: 6. CDR3 protein: CASSLGTGAHEQYF. The CDR3, as DNA: TGTGCCAGCAGCCTGGGGACAGGGGCCCACGAGCAGTACTTC. The full variable domain, its missing parts supplied by reference TRBV7-9 and TRBJ2-7, is DTGVSQNPRHKITKRGQNVTFRCDPISEHNRLYWYRQTLGQGPEFLTYFQNEAQLEKSRLLSDRFSAERPKGSFSTLEIQRTEQGDSAMYLCASSLGTGAHEQYFGPGTRLTVT.

In this sample, this clone turned up a few times. The V and J genes are TRBV6-4 and TRBJ2-3; D is perhaps TRBD1 or TRBD2 (5 bases each). Per the germline V gene, CDR1 is MRHNA and CDR2 is SNTAGT. This CDR3 is 14 amino acids long. V was cut by 4 bases and J by 5 bases, with 13 bases left in between. DNA for the CDR3: TGTGCCAGCAGTGTTGGGACGGACGGAGATACGCAGTATTTT. It translates to CASSVGTDGDTQYF.

This clone was detected a few times. V and J are TRBV28 and TRBJ1-6; D is perhaps TRBD1 (6 bases). V was cut by 4 bases and J by 14 bases, with 27 bases left in between. The length of the CDR3 is 17 residues. The germline gives CDR1 MDHEN, CDR2 SYDVKM. The CDR3 loop is CASSSAGTMESRSALHF. For the CDR3, the DNA is TGTGCCAGCAGTTCAGCCGGGACAATGGAAAGTAGGTCAGCCCTCCACTTT.

The chain is built from TRBV29-1 and TRBJ2-5; TRBD1 is a possible D gene (5 bases). Germline loops: CDR1 SQVTM, CDR2 ANQGSEA. The CDR3 loop spans 12 amino acids. V shed 4 bases and J shed 1 base, with 7 bases lying between them. CDR3 DNA: TGCAGCGTTGCCGACAGCCAAGAGACCCAGTACTTC. This encodes CSVADSQETQYF.

V and J are TRBV5-4 and TRBJ2-3; the D gene is possibly TRBD2 (6 bases). V gave up 2 bases and J gave up 0 bases, with 10 bases separating them. This CDR3 is 15 amino acids long. CDR1 is SGHNT, CDR2 YYREEE, per germline (reference sequence). CDR3 DNA: TGTGCCAGCAGCTTAACCGGGAGAAGCACAGATACGCAGTATTTT. It is translated as CASSLTGRSTDTQYF.

The chain is built from TRBV29-1 and TRBJ2-3; possible D gene TRBD1, 6 bases. The CDR3 runs to 14 residues. V lost 5 bases, J lost 4 bases, and 16 bases lay in between. CDR1 and CDR2 from the germline V gene are SQVTM and ANQGSEA. CDR3 sequence reads: CSVRDNVPADTQYF. CDR3 nucleotides: TGCAGCGTTCGGGACAACGTTCCCGCAGATACGCAGTATTTT.